Shown below are 16 T cell receptor beta chains from a single sample sequenced in a study of T cells in tumors after PD-1 blockade. Repertoires were generated with immunoSEQ multiplex PCR, while TCRdb's copy carries only in-frame clones and drops some. The table lists 55,000 to 65,000 clones, around 80% of them singletons, with 13% in the top ten. The sequenced sample was PBMCs, obtained before anti-PD-1 treatment. The receptors stem from a human donor with basal cell carcinoma.

The chain combines TRBV2 with TRBJ2-1; D uncertain. Trimming shortened V by 6 bases and J by 7 bases, and 13 bases separated the two germline ends. Germline V gene sequence: CDR1 SNHLY, CDR2 FYNNEI. The CDR3 runs 13 residues. CDR3 nucleotides: TGTGCCAGCAGGTCAGGTAGTGCGAATGAGCAGTTCTTC. This gives the protein CASRSGSANEQFF.

This clone was seen only a few times. The chain links TRBV6-5 to TRBJ1-5, with unresolved D. The CDR3 consists of 14 residues. Germline-derived CDR1 and CDR2 are MNHEY and SVGAGI. Trimming shortened V by 2 bases and J by 3 bases, and 8 bases separated the two germline ends. The CDR3 loop is CASSYKGNNQPQHF. DNA of the CDR3: TGTGCCAGCAGTTACAAAGGTAACAATCAGCCCCAGCATTTT.

In DNA form, the CDR3 reads TGTGCCAGCAGCTTAGGGATCTCCTACGAGCAGTACTTC. Translating gives CASSLGISYEQYF. This chain connects TRBV27 to TRBJ2-7; D unclear. The CDR3 consists of 13 residues. Trimming took 6 bases from V and 0 from J, leaving 9 bases between them. Germline V CDR1 and CDR2: MNHEY, SMNVEV (reference sequence).

The chain employs TRBV18 and TRBJ1-4, with D tentatively TRBD1 (5 bases). This CDR3 has 14 residues. Looked up from germline, CDR1 is KGHSH and CDR2 is LQKENI. V lost 0 bases to trimming and J lost 8 bases, with 10 bases between them. The CDR3, as DNA: TGTGCCAGCTCACCACCGGGTAGGGGAGAAAAACTGTTTTTT. Translated: CASSPPGRGEKLFF.

This chain uses TRBV18 with TRBJ1-1, with a weak D call TRBD1 (5 bases). CDR1 is KGHSH and CDR2 is LQKENI in the germline V gene. V gave up 8 bases and J gave up 1 base, with 11 bases separating them. This CDR3 is 13 amino acids long. The CDR3 protein is CASTSGQNTEAFF. CDR3 DNA: TGTGCCAGCACGTCCGGACAGAACACTGAAGCTTTCTTT. Full variable domain (remainder filled in from reference TRBV18 and TRBJ1-1): NAGVMQNPRHLVRRRGQEARLRCSPMKGHSHVYWYRQLPEEGLKFMVYLQKENIIDESGMPKERFSAEFPKEGPSILRIQQVVRGDSAAYFCASTSGQNTEAFFGQGTRLTVV.

The chain has TRBV11-3 and TRBJ2-7; D ambiguous. CDR3 length: 14 residues. Trimming removed 1 base at V and 5 bases at J, with 12 bases between. CDR1 is SGHNT, CDR2 YENEEA, per germline. The CDR3 nucleotides are TGTGCCAGCAGCTTAGGACGATCCCCGGACGAGCAGTACTTC. As protein: CASSLGRSPDEQYF.

The J gene is TRBJ2-3, the V gene TRBV12-3 or TRBV12-4; D call uncertain. The V and J ends lost 5 bases and 2 bases respectively, with 5 bases between them. The CDR3 extends over 12 amino acids. CDR3 sequence: CASSLSTDTQYF. DNA for the CDR3: TGTGCCAGCAGTCTTTCCACAGATACGCAGTATTTT.

In this sample, this clone turned up a few times. The chain combines TRBV5-4 with TRBJ2-1; TRBD1 matches 9 bases. V lost 5 bases to trimming and J lost 8 bases; unmatched junction nucleotides: 11. CDR3 length equals 15 residues. CDR1 is SGHNT, CDR2 YYREEE, per germline (reference sequence). For the CDR3, the DNA is TGTGCCAGCAGGATTGGACAGGGGACCGGAGATGAGCAGTTCTTC. Its protein product is CASRIGQGTGDEQFF.

This chain connects TRBV30 to TRBJ2-7; D not resolved. Germline V gene data show CDR1 as GTSNPN and CDR2 as SVGIG (reference sequence). The CDR3 extends over 11 amino acids. Between the trimmed V and J ends, which lost 2 bases and 2 bases, there was a span of 4 bases. CDR3 sequence: CAWSSPYEQYF. The CDR3 region has the DNA TGTGCCTGGAGTTCGCCCTACGAGCAGTACTTC.

This clone showed up just a few times. This chain joins TRBV20-1 and TRBJ2-1, with no clear D. The CDR3 loop spans 15 amino acids. V dropped 3 bases and J dropped 5 bases, with 17 bases sitting between them. Germline V gene lookup returns CDR1 DFQATT and CDR2 SNEGSKA (reference sequence). The CDR3: CSASPPPGKNNEQFF. In DNA, the CDR3 is TGCAGTGCTAGTCCCCCTCCGGGTAAAAACAATGAGCAGTTCTTC.

The chain couples TRBV6-2 or TRBV6-3 to TRBJ2-5; D gene uncertain. The CDR3 spans 11 residues. CDR1 and CDR2 from the germline V gene are MNHEY and SVGEGT. Trimming took off 0 bases at V and 5 bases at J, with 1 base between the two ends. The CDR3 spells CASSYSETQYF. CDR3 sequence (DNA): TGTGCCAGCAGTTACTCGGAGACCCAGTACTTC.

The rearrangement joins TRBV18 to TRBJ1-2; no clear D. From germline, CDR1 is KGHSH and CDR2 LQKENI. The CDR3 is 13 amino acids. Trimming took off 3 bases at V and 10 bases at J, with 15 bases between the two ends. CDR3 loop: CASSPQSLRHYTF. The CDR3 DNA is TGTGCCAGCTCACCCCAAAGCCTTCGACACTACACCTTC. Full variable domain (missing parts from reference TRBV18 and TRBJ1-2): NAGVMQNPRHLVRRRGQEARLRCSPMKGHSHVYWYRQLPEEGLKFMVYLQKENIIDESGMPKERFSAEFPKEGPSILRIQQVVRGDSAAYFCASSPQSLRHYTFGSGTRLTVV.

The V call is TRBV4-2, the J call TRBJ2-1; D possibly matches TRBD1 or TRBD2 (5 bases each). In germline, CDR1 is LGHNA, CDR2 YNFKEQ. CDR3 length equals 16 residues. Trimming shortened V by 8 bases and J by 3 bases, and 20 bases separated the two germline ends. For the CDR3, the DNA is TGTGCCAGCGAACAGCTCGGCGAGGGGCTCTACAATGAGCAGTTCTTC. It translates to CASEQLGEGLYNEQFF.

The chain joins TRBV6-5 to TRBJ1-2; D gene unclear. Trimming left V 0 bases short and J 8 bases short, with 10 bases between. CDR3 length equals 13 residues. CDR1 is MNHEY and CDR2 is SVGAGI in the germline V gene. CDR3: CASSYSHEDGYTF. As DNA, the CDR3 is TGTGCCAGCAGTTACTCCCACGAGGACGGCTACACCTTC.

The chain recombines TRBV29-1 with TRBJ2-1; 7 nucleotides match TRBD1. The CDR3 length is 13 residues. The V and J ends lost 8 bases and 2 bases, in that order; junction bases with no gene match: 6. Germline V gives CDR1 SQVTM, CDR2 ANQGSEA. The CDR3 region has the DNA TGCAGCTCACGGGACAGCCCCTACAATGAGCAGTTCTTC. Amino acid sequence: CSSRDSPYNEQFF.

The chain combines TRBV20-1 with TRBJ2-1; D perhaps matches TRBD2 (7 bases). Trimming pared 3 bases from V and 0 bases from J, leaving 12 bases between. CDR1 and CDR2 from the germline V gene are DFQATT and SNEGSKA (reference sequence). This CDR3 region has 15 residues. The CDR3 sequence is CSASRGGPSYNEQFF. The CDR3 nucleotides read TGCAGTGCTAGTCGCGGGGGCCCCTCCTACAATGAGCAGTTCTTC.